This is a list of T cell receptor beta chains from one sample in a study of monozygotic twins with inflammatory bowel disease. TCRdb reworked the 5' RACE reads into one entry per CDR3 protein, no DNA. The table lists over 100,000 distinct CDR3 sequences. The material sequenced was blood. The receptor source for this set is a human donor with ulcerative colitis or Crohn's disease, or a healthy co-twin of an affected twin (not recorded which). The CDR3 runs from the conserved cysteine through the conserved F or W. Fields, in order: CDR3 protein, CDR3 length, V gene, J gene.

CSAWGGRGDEQYF,13,TRBV29-1,TRBJ2-7
CASSSLAGVADTQYF,15,TRBV2,TRBJ2-3
CASSLGDSSYNEQFF,15,TRBV7-2,TRBJ2-1
CATSEQRRTGAETQYF,16,TRBV24-1,TRBJ2-5
CASSLESAGQPQHF,14,TRBV5-1,TRBJ1-5
CSAKQGASGYTF,12,TRBV20-1,TRBJ1-2
CASSIARDSSNQPQHF,16,TRBV19,TRBJ1-5
CAISAGTSVDEQYF,14,TRBV10-3,TRBJ2-7
CASSPGTDTYNEQFF,15,TRBV27,TRBJ2-1
CASSFGGWGTDTQYF,15,TRBV5-4,TRBJ2-3
CASSRPPGPNSPLHF,15,TRBV18,TRBJ1-6
CASSQGKRGNTGELFF,16,TRBV3-1,TRBJ2-2
CASSAPGHLNTGELFF,16,TRBV7-6,TRBJ2-2
CASTPGGGGAYNEQFF,16,TRBV7-7,TRBJ2-1
CASSFDRGDEKLFF,14,TRBV5-4,TRBJ1-4
CSASDGYSYNEQFF,14,TRBV20-1,TRBJ2-1
CASQDAYNEQFF,12,TRBV3-1,TRBJ2-1
CASSSGGMAQYF,12,TRBV3-1,TRBJ2-3
CSALDRGGAGELFF,14,TRBV20-1,TRBJ2-2